Reported below is one TCR beta chain. Germline-derived CDR1 and CDR2 are PRHDT and FYEKMQ (reference sequence). The CDR3 consists of 15 residues. Trimming took off 0 bases at V and 3 bases at J, with 11 bases between the two ends. This sample was included in a study of blood T cell repertoires in COVID-19. The table came from immunoSEQ multiplex PCR; TCRdb's copy has only in-frame clones and leaves some out. Of approximately 140,000 clones listed, roughly 82% are singletons. Sequencing was done on a sample of peripheral blood. The sequence was collected from a man at least 80 years old with acute or convalescent COVID-19. The chain carries TRBV13 and TRBJ1-1; D is unclear. This CDR3 is CASSLGRAGYTEAFF. The CDR3 DNA reads TGTGCCAGCAGCTTAGGAAGGGCGGGGTACACTGAAGCTTTCTTT.